These 22 T cell receptor beta chains share one sample of origin, sequenced in a study of molecular identifiers for immune sequencing clone quantification. One entry per CDR3 protein results from TCRdb running MiXCR on the PCR reads. The table records some 41,000 distinct CDR3 sequences, around 18% of them present only once. The source material was naive CD8+ T cells from blood, with Jurkat cell RNA spiked in. Subset here: FACS-sorted CD8+CD4-CCR7+CD45RA+ naive T cells. The receptors here all came from a human donor in good health. Some libraries in this study had Jurkat cell RNA spiked in.

This clonotype has at least ten counts. The V gene is TRBV5-1, the J gene TRBJ2-3; TRBD2 aligns across 8 bases. The germline CDR1 and CDR2 sequences are SGHRS and YFSETQ. This CDR3 comprises 15 residues. With V trimmed by 0 bases and J by 0 bases, 0 bases remained unmatched. The CDR3 is CASSLVAGSTDTQYF. In DNA form, the CDR3 reads TGCGCCAGCAGCTTGGTAGCGGGAAGCACAGATACGCAGTATTTT.

Remarks on this clonotype: This may be a read error, as it is one base from a much larger clone. The chain employs TRBV7-2 and TRBJ2-3; 10 bases are a match to TRBD2. The CDR3 is 14 amino acids. Germline V lookup: CDR1 SGHTA, CDR2 FQGNSA. In DNA form, the CDR3 reads TGTGCCGGCAGCTTAGCGGGAGGTCCAGATACGCAGTATTTT. It encodes CAGSLAGGPDTQYF. Full variable domain (outside the CDR3, taken from reference TRBV7-2 and TRBJ2-3): GAGVSQSPSNKVTEKGKDVELRCDPISGHTALYWYRQSLGQGLEFLIYFQGNSAPDKSGLPSDRFSAERTGGSVSTLTIQRTQQEDSAVYLCAGSLAGGPDTQYFGPGTRLTVL.

This clonotype turned up a few times. V usage is TRBV20-1 and J usage is TRBJ2-7, with D uncertain. Germline lookup yields CDR1 DFQATT and CDR2 SNEGSKA (reference sequence). V lost 6 bases and J lost 0, with 21 bases in between. The CDR3 extends over 16 amino acids. CDR3 amino acids: CSASPPAASPSYEQYF. CDR3 DNA: TGCAGTGCCTCCCCCCCGGCGGCCTCACCCTCCTACGAGCAGTACTTC.

This clonotype was counted at least ten times. This chain joins TRBV5-6 and TRBJ2-3; unclear D gene. V was shortened by 3 bases and J by 1 base, with 3 bases between the two germline ends. Per the germline V gene, CDR1 is SGHDT and CDR2 is YYEEEE. This CDR3 is 12 amino acids long. The CDR3 region is CASSSGTDTQYF. The CDR3 nucleotides read TGTGCCAGCAGCTCCGGCACAGATACGCAGTATTTT.

Note on this clonotype: This may be a read error, as it is one base from a much larger clone. The rearrangement joins TRBV7-3 to TRBJ2-1; 11 nucleotides agree with TRBD2. The CDR3 runs to 18 residues. Germline loops: CDR1 SGHTA, CDR2 FQGTGA. CDR3 nucleotide sequence: TGTGCCAGCAACTTACGCCCCCGACTAGCGGGGATCTACAATGAGCAGTTCTTC. This codes for CASNLRPRLAGIYNEQFF.

On this clonotype: This may be a read error, as it is one base from a much larger clone. The chain carries TRBV19 and TRBJ1-5, with 8 bases aligning to TRBD1. Germline lookup yields CDR1 LNHDA and CDR2 SQIVND (reference sequence). This CDR3 spans 16 amino acids. The CDR3 DNA is TGTGCCTGTAGTATGGGAAGACAGGGGTACAATCAGCCCCAGCATTTT. Its translation is CACSMGRQGYNQPQHF. The full variable domain, in which reference TRBV19 and TRBJ1-5 provide the parts outside the CDR3, is DGGITQSPKYLFRKEGQNVTLSCEQNLNHDAMYWYRQDPGQGLRLIYYSQIVNDFQKGDIAEGYSVSREKKESFPLTVTSAQKNPTAFYLCACSMGRQGYNQPQHFGDGTRLSIL.

This clonotype has a count of ten or more. The chain uses TRBV9 and TRBJ1-3; tentative D call: TRBD1 (5 bases). The CDR3 runs 15 residues. V lost 2 bases and J lost 4, with 13 bases in between. Germline-derived CDR1 and CDR2 are SGDLS and YYNGEE. The CDR3 protein is CASSVGDSRGNTIYF. The CDR3 DNA reads as TGTGCCAGCAGCGTGGGGGATTCAAGAGGAAACACCATATATTTT. The full variable domain, with the rest looked up from reference TRBV9 and TRBJ1-3, is DSGVTQTPKHLITATGQRVTLRCSPRSGDLSVYWYQQSLDQGLQFLIQYYNGEERAKGNILERFSAQQFPDLHSELNLSSLELGDSALYFCASSVGDSRGNTIYFGEGSWLTVV.

V gene TRBV29-1 combines with J gene TRBJ2-2; 7 bases align to TRBD1. Losses at the gene ends were 3 bases for V and 5 bases for J; bases not matched to a gene: 6. The CDR3 contains 14 residues. Germline CDR1 and CDR2: SQVTM and ANQGSEA. The CDR3 nucleotides read TGCAGCGTTGATATTCAGGGGGAAACCGGGGAGCTGTTTTTT. Its translation: CSVDIQGETGELFF.

Many counts were recorded for this clonotype. At one of its ends the junction is not consistent with the germline gene, which may arise from a read error. The CDR3 here is CASSLAGGGDEQFF. CDR3 sequence (DNA): TGTGCCAGCAGCCTAGCGGGAGGGGGCGATGAGCAGTTCTTC. The chain couples TRBV7-8 to TRBJ2-1; 12 bases match TRBD2. The CDR3 contains 14 residues. The germline CDR1 and CDR2 sequences are SGHVS and FQNEAQ.

This clonotype was counted at least ten times. The rearrangement joins TRBV7-9 to TRBJ2-3, with 10 positions matching TRBD2. With V trimmed by 5 bases and J by 0 bases, 8 bases remained unmatched. The CDR3 is 17 amino acids. Germline CDR1 SEHNR, CDR2 FQNEAQ (reference sequence). The CDR3 DNA follows: TGTGCCAGCAGCCCTCCCGGACTAGCGGAGAGCACAGATACGCAGTATTTT. This gives the protein CASSPPGLAESTDTQYF.

The rearrangement uses TRBV9 and TRBJ2-5; 7 bases match TRBD1. The junction had 6 bases not matched to a gene; V was cut back by 5 bases and J by 5 bases. Germline CDR1 SGDLS, CDR2 YYNGEE. The CDR3 sequence is 13 residues long. In nucleotides, the CDR3 is TGTGCCAGCAGAGACAGGGTTTCTGAGACCCAGTACTTC. This translates into CASRDRVSETQYF.

This clonotype has ten or more counts. The chain uses TRBV7-8 and TRBJ1-2; D gene uncertain. The CDR3 spans 11 residues. Trimming took 1 base from V and 8 from J, leaving 5 bases between them. CDR1 and CDR2 from the germline V gene are SGHVS and FQNEAQ. In nucleotides, the CDR3 is TGTGCCAGCAGCTTAGGTTCCGGCTACACCTTC. Amino acids: CASSLGSGYTF.

This clonotype appeared many times. The V and J genes are TRBV7-2 and TRBJ2-7; TRBD2 matches at 7 bases. Germline V CDR1 and CDR2: SGHTA, FQGNSA. This CDR3 has 13 residues. With V trimmed by 5 bases and J by 3 bases, 4 bases remained unmatched. The CDR3 reads CASSPAGDYEQYF. CDR3 in DNA: TGTGCCAGCAGCCCCGCGGGGGACTACGAGCAGTACTTC.

This clonotype was counted at least ten times. The chain carries TRBV29-1 and TRBJ2-7; 15 bases line up with TRBD2. Germline V gene lookup returns CDR1 SQVTM and CDR2 ANQGSEA. The CDR3 has 13 residues. The junction had 3 bases not matched to a gene; V was cut back by 4 bases and J by 8 bases. The chain's CDR3 is CSVVGLAGGQQYF. The DNA for the CDR3 is TGCAGCGTTGTGGGACTAGCGGGAGGCCAGCAGTACTTC.

Remarks on this clonotype: At one of its ends the junction is not consistent with the germline gene, which may arise from a read error. The J gene is TRBJ2-1, the V gene TRBV6-2 or TRBV6-3, with D hard to call. The germline V gene has CDR1 MNHEY and CDR2 SVGEGT. The CDR3 is 12 residues long. CDR3 amino acids: CASSRTYSEQFF. In DNA form, the CDR3 reads TGTGCCAGCAGTAGGACCTACAGTGAGCAGTTCTTC.

This clonotype was detected a few times. The rearrangement joins TRBV4-3 to TRBJ2-5; TRBD2 matches at 11 bases. CDR1 is LGHNA, CDR2 YSLEER, per germline. J gave up 9 bases and V 4 bases, and 10 bases lay outside the gene matches. This CDR3 is 15 amino acids long. CDR3 amino acids: CASSLTSGSRGAQYF. The CDR3 DNA is TGCGCCAGCAGCCTTACTAGCGGGAGTCGAGGGGCCCAGTACTTC.

This sequence joins TRBV4-3 and TRBJ2-7, with D possibly being TRBD2 (6 bases). The CDR3 consists of 16 residues. Germline values: CDR1 LGHNA, CDR2 YSLEER. Deletions cut 0 bases from V and 0 bases from J, with 12 bases between. CDR3 protein: CASSQDWPSASYEQYF. DNA of the CDR3: TGCGCCAGCAGCCAAGATTGGCCTAGCGCCTCCTACGAGCAGTACTTC.

The table lists this clonotype with many counts. CDR3 coding DNA: TGTGCCAGCAGCTCCCCGGGACAGGGGTACAATGAGCAGTTCTTC. This gives the protein CASSSPGQGYNEQFF. This sequence joins TRBV12-3 or TRBV12-4 and TRBJ2-1, with TRBD1 identical over 10 bases. CDR3 length equals 15 residues. With 6 bases clipped from V and 4 bases from J, the junction kept 6 bases outside the gene matches.

This clonotype was seen ten or more times. The gene calls are TRBV5-1 and TRBJ2-1; TRBD1 is a possible D gene (6 bases). Germline CDR1 SGHRS, CDR2 YFSETQ. The V and J ends lost 4 bases and 2 bases respectively, with 13 bases between them. This CDR3 contains 15 residues. CDR3 coding DNA: TGCGCCAGCAGCCCGCGGCAGGGGCCCTACAATGAGCAGTTCTTC. Protein sequence: CASSPRQGPYNEQFF.

The chain is built from TRBV5-6 and TRBJ1-6; the match to TRBD1 covers 10 bases. From germline, CDR1 is SGHDT and CDR2 YYEEEE. The CDR3 runs 16 residues. Germline trimming cut 0 bases from V and 10 bases from J; bases unmatched to any gene: 7. Here the CDR3 reads CASSLGTGTGVSPLHF. The CDR3 region has the DNA TGTGCCAGCAGCTTGGGGACCGGGACAGGGGTCTCACCCCTCCACTTT. The whole variable domain, remainder taken from reference TRBV5-6 and TRBJ1-6, is DAGVTQSPTHLIKTRGQQVTLRCSPKSGHDTVSWYQQALGQGPQFIFQYYEEEERQRGNFPDRFSGHQFPNYSSELNVNALLLGDSALYLCASSLGTGTGVSPLHFGNGTRLTVT.

The gene calls are TRBV12-3 or TRBV12-4 and TRBJ2-2; D remains ambiguous. This CDR3 has 17 residues. Trimming took off 5 bases at V and 8 bases at J, with 24 bases between the two ends. CDR3 DNA sequence: TGTGCCAGCAGTCCCGGGCCGGCAGGTTCTTGGTGGGGGGAGCTGTTTTTT. Translation gives CASSPGPAGSWWGELFF.

In this sample, this clonotype turned up many times. The chain employs TRBV7-9 and TRBJ2-3, with 8 positions matching TRBD1. Trimming removed 5 bases from V and 0 bases from J; junction bases left unmatched: 4. This CDR3 region has 15 residues. CDR1 is SEHNR and CDR2 is FQNEAQ in the germline V gene (reference sequence). CDR3 amino acids: CASSARDRSTDTQYF. DNA of the CDR3: TGTGCCAGCAGCGCAAGGGACAGGAGCACAGATACGCAGTATTTT.